This T cell receptor beta chain is drawn from a study of human T cells and chemical hapten exposure (dated by TCRdb to about 2021). Concerning the study at large: For sensitization, 2% DPC in acetone was applied to a roughly 2 cm by roughly 2 cm area of upper inner arm skin. Blood samples were taken from patients before sensitization (week 0) and then at 2, 6 and about 24 weeks after DPC sensitization. Patients additionally received weekly therapeutic DPC doses to the scalp throughout the approximately 22-week study period. Libraries were pooled for sequencing, and variation in per-sample TCR yields was attributed mainly to small differences in library volumes within the pool. Patch tests used Finn chambers with 0.01% DPC on the upper back, scored after 6 days by International Contact Dermatitis Research Group standards. The mostly female patient cohort included alopecia areata with under or over 50% scalp involvement, alopecia totalis and alopecia universalis. This study followed changes in the peripheral blood TCR repertoire in vivo during primary and secondary sensitization of alopecia patients to the hapten diphenylcyclopropenone (DPC). Blood for TCR sequencing was provided by twenty-nine alopecia patients at one to four time points (pre-sensitization, 2, 6 and 24 weeks).

The method behind the library was RACE. The instrument was a NextSeq 500. During library preparation, unique molecular identifiers were attached to individual cDNA molecules so that TCRs could be counted in a quantitative, reproducible way. Each blood RNA sample was used to sequence both TCR alpha and TCR beta chains. The paper's processing steps were these. Samples had a median of roughly 91,000 TCRs, with a range from roughly 20,000 to 700,000. The Decombinator software suite was used to annotate V, J and CDR3 in the TCR reads. For PS versus PT1 abundance plots, all samples were subsampled to the same number of TCRs (28,000). TCRs were defined as expanded if absent before sensitization and observed at least eight times at the 2-week time point. TCRdb passed the public sequencing reads through fastp at Q25 and MiXCR, retaining productive beta sequences. Rows matching on CDR3 protein sequence are summarized as one entry with the most common DNA and genes. The V and J calls were not made by the authors but by TCRdb's processing. A total of 80,000 to 100,000 distinct CDR3 sequences appear in this sample, 11% of them only once. Jointly, the top ten make up roughly 1% of the sample.

V and J are trimmed by 3 bases and 0 bases, and the gene matches miss 14 bases of the junction. Counted from cysteine to valine, this CDR3 has 18 amino acids. Just CDR3 DNA is preserved here, 54 bases in frame from base 1. The germline V gene supplies CDR1 MNHEY and CDR2 SVGAGI. The paper's findings and limits, for the study overall: Repeated subsampling changed both the strength of the expansion versus patch-test correlation and the threshold at which the correlation became significant. DPC sensitization did not change the number of TCRs with a frequency above 1 in 1000, and there was no evidence of changes in global repertoire structure. Expanded TCRs formed significantly more large CDR3 similarity clusters than pre-sensitization or healthy control sets, consistent with antigen-driven responses. Patch test score correlated positively with the number of PT1 expanded TCRs, reaching significance at thresholds 8, 16 and 32 but not at 4. Because all patients had alopecia, a presumed autoimmune disease, the immune response of the patients might differ from that of healthy individuals.

This clonotype was observed many times. Its recognized antigen is unknown. Per-nucleotide qualities are absent, and no much larger clonotype sits a single base away. The intended sense of this specimen's time point label: patch test 3, about 24 weeks after DPC sensitization. The treatment or condition label on this specimen signifies: therapeutic diphenylcyclopropenone sensitization with weekly scalp DPC. Blood at each patch-test visit was drawn before the patch test was applied. Eligible patients were aged 18 to 70, diagnosed with alopecia, deemed suitable for DPC therapy, and excluded if pregnant. Total RNA was extracted from unfractionated whole blood that had been collected in Tempus Blood RNA tubes.

The sequences come from whole blood, collected in connection with sensitization to the hapten diphenylcyclopropenone (DPC). The source of this sequence is a woman aged 25 to 39 with alopecia areata. Some clones in this sample may be carry-over from other donors' samples. In this chain, TRBV6-5 is recombined with TRBJ2-7, and TRBD1 aligns with 7 junction nucleotides. The bases read TGTGCCAGCAGTTATCGAACCGCCCGGGACAGAAGCTCCTACGAGCAGTACGTC. It translates as CASSYRTARDRSSYEQYV.